The text below deals with one T cell receptor (beta chain). Its target is unknown. MiXCR was run by TCRdb on the reads, yielding one entry per CDR3 protein. The repertoire has fewer than 950,000 distinct CDR3 sequences, 32% of them found once; the top ten carry around 12%. Looked up from germline, CDR1 is SNHLY and CDR2 is FYNNEI. V was shortened by 10 bases and J by 7 bases, with 14 bases between the two germline ends. The CDR3 extends over 11 amino acids. The sample is drawn from a study of T cell repertoires in cytomegalovirus infection. This sequence joins TRBV2 and TRBJ2-7, with D possibly being TRBD2 (6 bases). The specimen was cultured CD8+ T cells from PBMCs, collected from culture after CMV antigen stimulation. This clonotype was obtained from a human donor in good health (CMV status not recorded). Some clones in this sample may be carry-over from other donors' samples. CDR3 loop: CANWDGGEQYF. The CDR3 DNA reads TGTGCCAACTGGGACGGAGGGGAGCAGTACTTC.